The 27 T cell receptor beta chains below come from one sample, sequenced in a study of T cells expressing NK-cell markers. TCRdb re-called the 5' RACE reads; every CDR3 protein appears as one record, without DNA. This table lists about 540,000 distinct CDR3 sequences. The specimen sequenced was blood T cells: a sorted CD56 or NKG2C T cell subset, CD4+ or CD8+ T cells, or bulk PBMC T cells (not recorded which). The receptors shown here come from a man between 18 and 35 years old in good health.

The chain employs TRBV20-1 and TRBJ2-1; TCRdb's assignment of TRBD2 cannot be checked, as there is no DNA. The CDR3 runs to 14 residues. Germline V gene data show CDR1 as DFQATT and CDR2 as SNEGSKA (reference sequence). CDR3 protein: CSARGGRAPNEQFF.

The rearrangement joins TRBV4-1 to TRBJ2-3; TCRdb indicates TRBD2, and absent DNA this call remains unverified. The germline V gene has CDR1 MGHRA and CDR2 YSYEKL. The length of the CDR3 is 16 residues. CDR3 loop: CASSQVTAHGTDTQYF.

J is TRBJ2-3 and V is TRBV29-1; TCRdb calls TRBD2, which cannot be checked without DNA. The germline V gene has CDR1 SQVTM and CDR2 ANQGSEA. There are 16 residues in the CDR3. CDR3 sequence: CSVTPGLALGTDTQYF.

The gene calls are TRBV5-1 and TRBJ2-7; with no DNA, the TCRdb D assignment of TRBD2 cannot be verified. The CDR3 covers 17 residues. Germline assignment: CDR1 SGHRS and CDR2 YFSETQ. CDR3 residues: CASSLAAHGTSSYEQYF.

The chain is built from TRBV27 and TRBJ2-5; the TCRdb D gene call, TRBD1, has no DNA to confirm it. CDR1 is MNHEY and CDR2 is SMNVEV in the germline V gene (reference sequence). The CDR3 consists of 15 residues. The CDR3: CASSTRDHPVSTQYF.

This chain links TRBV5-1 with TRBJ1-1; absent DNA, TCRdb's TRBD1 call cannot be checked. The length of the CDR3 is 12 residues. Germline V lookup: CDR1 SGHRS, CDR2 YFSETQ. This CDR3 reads CASGPGTGEAFF.

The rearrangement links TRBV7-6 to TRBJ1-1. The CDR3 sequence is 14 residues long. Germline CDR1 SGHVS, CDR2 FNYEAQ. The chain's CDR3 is CASSPTTTEAEAFF. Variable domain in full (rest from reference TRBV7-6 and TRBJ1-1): GAGVSQSPRYKVTKRGQDVALRCDPISGHVSLYWYRQALGQGPEFLTYFNYEAQQDKSGLPNDRFSAERPEGSISTLTIQRTEQRDSAMYRCASSPTTTEAEAFFGQGTRLTVV.

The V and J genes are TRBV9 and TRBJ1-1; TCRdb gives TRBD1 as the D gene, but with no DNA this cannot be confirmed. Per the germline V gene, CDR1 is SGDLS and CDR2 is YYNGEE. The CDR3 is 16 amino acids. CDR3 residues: CASSVESAITGFEAFF. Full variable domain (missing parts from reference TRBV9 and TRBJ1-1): DSGVTQTPKHLITATGQRVTLRCSPRSGDLSVYWYQQSLDQGLQFLIQYYNGEERAKGNILERFSAQQFPDLHSELNLSSLELGDSALYFCASSVESAITGFEAFFGQGTRLTVV.

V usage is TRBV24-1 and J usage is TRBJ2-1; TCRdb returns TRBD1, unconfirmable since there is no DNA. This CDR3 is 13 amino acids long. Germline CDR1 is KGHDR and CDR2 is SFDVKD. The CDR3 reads CATSAGAAGEQFF.

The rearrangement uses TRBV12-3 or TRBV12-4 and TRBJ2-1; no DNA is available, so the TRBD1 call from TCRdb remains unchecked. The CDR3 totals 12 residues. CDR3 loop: CASAGQAYEQFF.

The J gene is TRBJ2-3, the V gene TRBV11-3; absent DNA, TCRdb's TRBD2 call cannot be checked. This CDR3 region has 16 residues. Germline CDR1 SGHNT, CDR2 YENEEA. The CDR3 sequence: CASSEGGQVVADTQYF.

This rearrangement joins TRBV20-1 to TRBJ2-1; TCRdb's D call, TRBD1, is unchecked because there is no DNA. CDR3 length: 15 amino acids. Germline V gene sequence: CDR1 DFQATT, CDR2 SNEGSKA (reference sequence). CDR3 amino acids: CSARPRTGSYNEQFF.

CDR3 loop: CAWSVRRPRGNEQFF. The chain employs TRBV30 and TRBJ2-1; TCRdb selects TRBD2, and the lack of DNA leaves this call unchecked. The length of the CDR3 is 15 residues. The V gene's germline CDR1 is GTSNPN and CDR2 SVGIG (reference sequence).

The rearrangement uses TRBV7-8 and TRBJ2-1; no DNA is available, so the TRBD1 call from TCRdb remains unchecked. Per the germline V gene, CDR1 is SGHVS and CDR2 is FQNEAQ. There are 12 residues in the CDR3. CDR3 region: CASASRGHEQFF.

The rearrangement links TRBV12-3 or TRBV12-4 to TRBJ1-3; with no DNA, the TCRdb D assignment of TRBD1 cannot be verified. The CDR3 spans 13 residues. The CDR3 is CASSRDSINTIYF.

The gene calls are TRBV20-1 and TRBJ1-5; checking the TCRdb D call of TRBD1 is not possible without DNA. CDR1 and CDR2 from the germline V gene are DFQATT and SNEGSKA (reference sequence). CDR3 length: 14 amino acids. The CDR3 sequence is CSATGTGPNQPQHF.

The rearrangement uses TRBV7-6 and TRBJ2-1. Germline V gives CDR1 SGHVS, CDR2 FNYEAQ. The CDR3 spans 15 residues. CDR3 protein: CASSSPLSSYNEQFF. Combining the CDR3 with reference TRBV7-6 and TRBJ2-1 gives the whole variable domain GAGVSQSPRYKVTKRGQDVALRCDPISGHVSLYWYRQALGQGPEFLTYFNYEAQQDKSGLPNDRFSAERPEGSISTLTIQRTEQRDSAMYRCASSSPLSSYNEQFFGPGTRLTVL.

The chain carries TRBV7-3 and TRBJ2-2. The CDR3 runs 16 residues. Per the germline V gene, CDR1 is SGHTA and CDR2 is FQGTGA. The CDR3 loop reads CASSSPGFGDTGELFF.

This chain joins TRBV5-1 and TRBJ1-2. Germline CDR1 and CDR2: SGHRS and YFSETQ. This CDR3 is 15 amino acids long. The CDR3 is CASSSLGEVSHGYTF. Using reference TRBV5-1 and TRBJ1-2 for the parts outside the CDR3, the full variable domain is KAGVTQTPRYLIKTRGQQVTLSCSPISGHRSVSWYQQTPGQGLQFLFEYFSETQRNKGNFPGRFSGRQFSNSRSEMNVSTLELGDSALYLCASSSLGEVSHGYTFGSGTRLTVV.

CDR3 protein: CASSRERLGEQFF. V gene TRBV6-1 combines with J gene TRBJ2-1. Germline V gives CDR1 MNHNS, CDR2 SASEGT. The CDR3 runs to 13 residues.

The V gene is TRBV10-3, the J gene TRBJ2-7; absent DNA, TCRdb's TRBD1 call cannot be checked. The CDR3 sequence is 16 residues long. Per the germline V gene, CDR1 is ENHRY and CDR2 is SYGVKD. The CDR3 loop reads CAISESGTYDSYEQYF.

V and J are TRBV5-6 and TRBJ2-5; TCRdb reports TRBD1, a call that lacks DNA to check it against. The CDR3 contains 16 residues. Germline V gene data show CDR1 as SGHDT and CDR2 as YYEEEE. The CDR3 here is CASSLVWDRDQETQYF.

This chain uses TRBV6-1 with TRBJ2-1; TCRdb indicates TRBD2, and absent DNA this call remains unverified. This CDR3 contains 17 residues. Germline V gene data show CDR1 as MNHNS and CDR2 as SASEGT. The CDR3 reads CASSSPSLAGYHNEQFF.

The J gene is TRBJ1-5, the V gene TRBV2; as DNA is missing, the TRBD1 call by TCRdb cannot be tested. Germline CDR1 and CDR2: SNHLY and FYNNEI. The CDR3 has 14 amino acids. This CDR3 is CASSSQGAHQPQHF.

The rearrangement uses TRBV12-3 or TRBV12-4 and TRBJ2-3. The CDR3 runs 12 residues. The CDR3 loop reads CASCEAADTQYF.

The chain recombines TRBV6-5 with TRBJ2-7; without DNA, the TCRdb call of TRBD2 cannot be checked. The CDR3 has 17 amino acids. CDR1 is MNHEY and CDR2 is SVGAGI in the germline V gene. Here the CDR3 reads CASSYSTSFRLAGEQYF.

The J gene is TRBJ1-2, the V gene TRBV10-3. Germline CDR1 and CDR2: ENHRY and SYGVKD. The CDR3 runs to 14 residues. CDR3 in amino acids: CAISEAAPSRGYTF.